Below, one TCR beta chain is given with its context. CDR1 LNHDA and CDR2 SQIVND come from the germline V gene (reference sequence). There are 15 residues in the CDR3. The J segment lost 4 bases and the V segment lost 5 bases, leaving 6 bases of the junction unmatched. This entry comes from a study of T cell changes during pregnancy in multiple sclerosis. The method was immunoSEQ multiplex PCR; TCRdb's version includes in-frame clones alone and lacks a portion of them. The table lists tens of thousands of clones, roughly 91% of them singletons. Sequenced here: CD8+ T cells from peripheral blood mononuclear cells, sampled in the second trimester of pregnancy. The rearrangement uses TRBV19 and TRBJ2-1; 9 bases are a match to TRBD2. The clonotype was recovered from a female donor with multiple sclerosis, enrolled in a pregnancy study. The chain's CDR3 is CASSWAGGTYNEQFF. CDR3 coding DNA: TGTGCCAGTAGTTGGGCGGGGGGGACGTACAATGAGCAGTTCTTC.